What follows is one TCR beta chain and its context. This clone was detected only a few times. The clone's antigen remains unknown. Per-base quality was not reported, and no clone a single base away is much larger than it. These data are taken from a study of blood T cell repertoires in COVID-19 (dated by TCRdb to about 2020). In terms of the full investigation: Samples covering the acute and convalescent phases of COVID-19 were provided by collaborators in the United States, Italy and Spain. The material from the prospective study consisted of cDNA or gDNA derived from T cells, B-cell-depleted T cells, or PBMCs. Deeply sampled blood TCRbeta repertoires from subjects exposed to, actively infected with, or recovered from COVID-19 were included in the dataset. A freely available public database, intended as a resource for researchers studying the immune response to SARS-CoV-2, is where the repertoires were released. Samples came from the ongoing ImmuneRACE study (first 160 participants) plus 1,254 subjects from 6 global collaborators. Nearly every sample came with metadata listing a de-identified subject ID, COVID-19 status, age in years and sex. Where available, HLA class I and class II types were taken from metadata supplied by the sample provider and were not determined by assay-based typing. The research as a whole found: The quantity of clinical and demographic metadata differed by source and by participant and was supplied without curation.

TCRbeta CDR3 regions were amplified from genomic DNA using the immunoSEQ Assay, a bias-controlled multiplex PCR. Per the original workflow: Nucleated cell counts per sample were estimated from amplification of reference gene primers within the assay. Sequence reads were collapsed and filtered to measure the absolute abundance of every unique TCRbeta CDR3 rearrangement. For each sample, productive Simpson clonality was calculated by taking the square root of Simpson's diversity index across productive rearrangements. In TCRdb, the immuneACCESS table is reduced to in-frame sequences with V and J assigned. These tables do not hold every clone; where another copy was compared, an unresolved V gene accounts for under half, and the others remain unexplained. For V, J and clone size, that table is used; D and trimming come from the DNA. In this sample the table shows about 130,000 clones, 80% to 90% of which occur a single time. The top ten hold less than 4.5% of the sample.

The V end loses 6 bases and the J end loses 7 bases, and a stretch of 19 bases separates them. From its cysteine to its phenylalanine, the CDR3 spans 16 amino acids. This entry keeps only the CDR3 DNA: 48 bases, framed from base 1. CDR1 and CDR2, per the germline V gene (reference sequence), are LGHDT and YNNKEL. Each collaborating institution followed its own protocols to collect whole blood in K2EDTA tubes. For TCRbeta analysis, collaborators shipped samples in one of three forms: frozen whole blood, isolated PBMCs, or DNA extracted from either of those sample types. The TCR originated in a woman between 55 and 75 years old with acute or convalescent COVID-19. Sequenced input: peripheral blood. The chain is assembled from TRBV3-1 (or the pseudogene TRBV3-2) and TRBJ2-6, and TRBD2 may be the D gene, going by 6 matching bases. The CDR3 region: CASSSAAGYHANVLTF. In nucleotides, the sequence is TGTGCCAGCAGTTCGGCGGCGGGGTACCACGCCAACGTCCTGACTTTC.